The rows below give T cell receptor beta chains drawn from one sample of a study of blood T cell repertoires in COVID-19. Using immunoSEQ multiplex PCR, the repertoire was profiled, and TCRdb retains in-frame clones only, with some absent. This repertoire shows 200,000 to 300,000 clones, around nine tenths found once; its top ten account for 0.83%. The sample comprised peripheral blood. The receptors were sampled from a man younger than 40 with COVID-19, enrolled during active disease. The CDR3 runs from the conserved cysteine through the conserved F or W. The D gene is left open where the match is weak. Clone size is given for some rows only: seen once, a few or many times, or a class if the clone is expanded.

v_call	d_call	j_call	clone_size	cdr3_aa	cdr3_nt
TRBV5-1	TRBD1	TRBJ2-7	-	CASSSPDRFSYF	TGCGCCAGCAGCTCCCCGGACAGGTTCTCGTACTTC
TRBV18	TRBD1	TRBJ2-7	-	CASSHRDRLTYEQYF	TGTGCCAGCTCTCACCGGGACAGGTTGACCTACGAGCAGTACTTC
TRBV18	-	TRBJ2-1	-	CASSPEGVGYNEQFF	TGTGCCAGCTCACCTGAGGGGGTCGGATACAATGAGCAGTTCTTC
TRBV11-2	-	TRBJ1-3	-	CASSLGTNPGNTIYF	TGTGCCAGCAGCTTAGGGACTAATCCGGGAAACACCATATATTTT
TRBV29-1	-	TRBJ1-1	-	CSVTLNTEAFF	TGCAGCGTTACATTGAACACTGAAGCTTTCTTT
TRBV7-2	TRBD2	TRBJ2-1	-	CASSLLGAGASKQFF	TGTGCCAGCAGCCTGCTTGGAGCGGGGGCGAGCAAGCAGTTCTTC
TRBV5-4	-	TRBJ2-7	-	CASNDGVSYEQYF	TGTGCCAGCAATGACGGAGTCTCCTACGAGCAGTACTTC
TRBV5-1	TRBD1	TRBJ2-5	-	CASSLEDRAGETQYF	TGCGCCAGCAGCCTGGAGGACAGGGCGGGGGAGACCCAGTACTTC
TRBV5-1	TRBD1	TRBJ1-1	few	CASSVQGAGDTEAFF	TGCGCCAGCAGCGTACAGGGGGCTGGGGACACTGAAGCTTTCTTT
TRBV19	-	TRBJ1-2	-	CASSGFNYGYTF	TGTGCCAGTTCAGGATTTAACTATGGCTACACCTTC
TRBV18	TRBD1	TRBJ1-2	-	CASSPTDRAGGYTF	TGTGCCAGCTCACCCACTGACAGGGCTGGCGGCTACACCTTC
TRBV5-4	-	TRBJ2-5	-	CASSLDSQETQYF	TGTGCCAGCAGCTTGGACAGTCAAGAGACCCAGTACTTC
TRBV12-3/TRBV12-4	-	TRBJ1-1	-	CASSPPGGLVAFF	TGTGCCAGCAGTCCTCCGGGAGGGTTGGTAGCTTTCTTT
TRBV7-2	-	TRBJ2-3	few	CASSSYTDTQYF	TGTGCCAGCAGCTCGTACACAGATACGCAGTATTTT
TRBV6-5	-	TRBJ1-2	-	CASSYGGARGYTF	TGTGCCAGCAGTTACGGCGGGGCGCGTGGCTACACCTTC
TRBV5-1	TRBD1	TRBJ2-7	-	CASSPTGQTYEHYF	TGCGCCAGCAGCCCTACGGGACAGACCTACGAGCACTACTTC
TRBV6-5	TRBD1	TRBJ1-3	-	CATEQGASAGNTIYF	TGTGCCACCGAACAGGGGGCTTCTGCTGGAAACACCATATATTTT
TRBV30	TRBD1	TRBJ1-6	-	CAWKKARGVGNSPLHF	TGTGCCTGGAAGAAGGCCAGGGGGGTTGGGAATTCACCCCTCCACTTT
TRBV5-6	-	TRBJ2-7	once	CASSLYGAASIYEQYF	TGTGCCAGCAGCTTGTATGGCGCGGCTAGCATCTACGAGCAGTACTTC
TRBV2	-	TRBJ1-5	-	CASSPTTGYQPQHF	TGTGCCAGCAGTCCTACTACAGGGTATCAGCCCCAGCATTTT
TRBV6-1	-	TRBJ2-4	-	CASSERDLLGIQYF	TGTGCCAGCAGTGAAAGGGACTTGTTGGGCATTCAGTACTTC
TRBV11-3	-	TRBJ2-2	-	CASSGGTANTGELFF	TGTGCCAGCAGCGGCGGGACGGCGAACACCGGGGAGCTGTTTTTT
TRBV2	TRBD1	TRBJ1-5	-	CASSADRDQPQHF	TGTGCCAGCAGCGCGGACAGGGATCAGCCCCAGCATTTT
TRBV6-1	-	TRBJ1-1	-	CASSELSQGGTEAFF	TGTGCCAGCAGTGAGTTATCACAGGGTGGTACTGAAGCTTTCTTT
TRBV11-2	-	TRBJ1-6	-	CASSGGWPLHF	TGTGCCAGCAGCGGGGGGTGGCCCCTCCACTTT
TRBV7-2	-	TRBJ1-4	-	CASSLGGLANEKLFF	TGTGCCAGCAGCCTCGGGGGTCTGGCTAATGAAAAACTGTTTTTT
TRBV6-5	-	TRBJ1-2	-	CASWSDRNYGYTF	TGTGCCAGTTGGTCAGACAGGAACTATGGCTACACCTTC
TRBV12-3/TRBV12-4	-	TRBJ1-2	-	CASSTPPFGYTF	TGTGCCAGCAGCACTCCCCCTTTTGGCTACACCTTC
TRBV28	-	TRBJ1-6	-	CASSLFPRDSPLHF	TGTGCCAGCAGTTTATTCCCCCGGGATTCACCCCTCCACTTT
TRBV2	TRBD2	TRBJ2-7	-	CASGRLAGVNEQYF	TGTGCCAGCGGCAGACTAGCGGGGGTCAACGAGCAGTACTTC
TRBV2	TRBD1	TRBJ1-3	-	CASSGQGAFGNTIYF	TGTGCCAGCAGTGGACAGGGGGCCTTTGGAAACACCATATATTTT
TRBV3-1/TRBV3-2	TRBD1	TRBJ2-2	-	CASSQEKGQGTGELFF	TGTGCCAGCAGCCAAGAGAAGGGACAGGGGACCGGGGAGCTGTTTTTT
TRBV5-1	TRBD1	TRBJ1-2	-	CASSLGDREGYGYTF	TGCGCCAGCAGCTTGGGGGACAGGGAGGGCTATGGCTACACCTTC
TRBV19	-	TRBJ1-1	-	CASSIGGSMNTEAFF	TGTGCCAGTAGTATTGGGGGCAGCATGAACACTGAAGCTTTCTTT
TRBV12-3/TRBV12-4	-	TRBJ1-3	-	CASSSGIGNTIYF	TGTGCCAGCAGTTCGGGAATTGGAAACACCATATATTTT
TRBV3-1/TRBV3-2	-	TRBJ1-2	once	CASSQAQENYGYTF	TGTGCCAGCAGCCAGGCCCAGGAAAACTATGGCTACACCTTC
TRBV5-6	TRBD1	TRBJ1-6	-	CASSYRDRPYNSPLHF	TGTGCCAGCAGCTACAGGGACAGGCCTTATAATTCACCCCTCCACTTT
TRBV2	-	TRBJ1-5	-	CASSAGDQPQHF	TGTGCCAGCAGCGCCGGGGATCAGCCCCAGCATTTT
TRBV9	TRBD2	TRBJ2-3	-	CASSVATAGGPDTQYF	TGTGCCAGCAGCGTAGCTACGGCGGGGGGGCCAGATACGCAGTATTTT
TRBV2	TRBD1	TRBJ2-6	-	CASSAGTGLTGANVLTF	TGTGCCAGCAGTGCCGGGACAGGCTTAACTGGGGCCAACGTCCTGACTTTC
TRBV5-1	-	TRBJ2-3	-	CASGYRGLGTDTQYF	TGCGCCAGCGGCTACAGGGGACTCGGCACAGATACGCAGTATTTT
TRBV7-3	-	TRBJ1-6	-	CASSLTAGSNSPLHF	TGTGCCAGCAGCTTAACGGCAGGGTCAAATTCACCCCTCCACTTT
TRBV3-1/TRBV3-2	TRBD1	TRBJ1-2	-	CASSQSGTGGDYGYTF	TGTGCCAGCAGCCAATCCGGGACAGGGGGCGACTATGGCTACACCTTC
TRBV6-6	TRBD1	TRBJ2-7	-	CASSYPDRDYEQYF	TGTGCCAGCAGTTACCCGGACAGGGACTACGAGCAGTACTTC
TRBV5-4	TRBD1	TRBJ2-5	-	CASSTTGGQETQYF	TGTGCCAGCAGCACGACAGGGGGACAAGAGACCCAGTACTTC
TRBV11-2	-	TRBJ1-2	-	CASRQTAGVGYTF	TGTGCCAGCAGACAAACAGCGGGGGTAGGCTACACCTTC
TRBV4-1	TRBD1	TRBJ2-5	-	CASSRGRGQGDETQYF	TGCGCCAGCAGCCGAGGTCGAGGACAGGGGGATGAGACCCAGTACTTC
TRBV6-5	TRBD1	TRBJ1-1	-	CASSLDRVGAFF	TGTGCCAGCAGCCTGGACAGGGTCGGAGCTTTCTTT
TRBV25-1	-	TRBJ2-1	-	CASSLERAAYNEQFF	TGTGCCAGCAGTTTGGAGAGAGCGGCGTACAATGAGCAGTTCTTC